This TCR beta chain was identified during a study of graft-versus-host responses after intestinal transplantation. Study overall: Anti-thymocyte globulin induction, then tacrolimus and steroids for roughly 3 years, went to all recipients. Findings of the study overall: Recipient marrow contained GvH clones, some of which appeared first in ileum or blood.

Here immunoSEQ multiplex PCR was the method, and the copy in TCRdb shows in-frame clones only, minus some. This sample has about 130,000 clones; around nine tenths occur once, and the top ten carry around 0.15%. Looked up from germline, CDR1 is SEHNR and CDR2 is FQNEAQ (reference sequence). The V end was cut by 3 bases, the J end by 0 bases, with 17 bases between. The CDR3 is 17 residues long. About this clone itself: Its antigen is unknown.

This receptor was taken from a human donor who received an intestinal transplant. Here the sequenced sample was unstimulated CD4+ T cells sorted from spleen or lymph node cells, taken before intestinal transplant. The chain has TRBV7-9 and TRBJ1-1; D might be TRBD1 (5 bases). In nucleotides, the CDR3 is TGTGCCAGCAGCTTCCCAACTCCGATCAGGGTGAACACTGAAGCTTTCTTT. As protein: CASSFPTPIRVNTEAFF.